The 6 T cell receptor beta chains listed next were all sequenced from one sample in a study of low-dose radiotherapy and immunotherapy resistance in tumors. Alpha and beta chains were covered, as first-strand cDNA relied on TRAV- and TRBV-specific primers. Amplification, which lasted 20 PCR cycles, used a constant-region primer and V-primer adapter to amplify TCRs. A single record per CDR3 protein comes from TCRdb applying MiXCR to the reads. The data show over 65,000 distinct CDR3 sequences, 15% to 20% seen once. The time point: before trial treatment. The sequenced sample was PBMCs, obtained before treatment. The receptors were sampled from a male donor with prostate cancer.

This clonotype was seen repeatedly, ten times or more. The chain carries TRBV5-5 and TRBJ1-5; 9 bases are shared with TRBD1. The CDR3 loop spans 14 amino acids. Trimming took 2 bases from V and 5 from J; bases not matched to a gene: 2. Germline assignment: CDR1 SGHKS and CDR2 YYEKEE (reference sequence). CDR3 nucleotide sequence: TGTGCCAGCAGCTTCCGGGACAGGGATCAGCCCCAGCATTTT. Encoded protein: CASSFRDRDQPQHF.

This clonotype was recorded many times. V and J are TRBV5-1 and TRBJ2-2, with D possibly being TRBD2 (5 bases). The CDR3 spans 17 residues. V lost 3 bases and J 1 base, leaving 16 bases between the germline ends. Germline loops: CDR1 SGHRS, CDR2 YFSETQ. The CDR3 sequence is CASSSGNSAKNTGELFF. CDR3 nucleotide sequence: TGCGCCAGCAGCTCCGGAAATAGCGCTAAGAACACCGGGGAGCTGTTTTTT.

In this sample, this clonotype turned up many times. This chain joins TRBV3-1 and TRBJ2-1, with 15 bases matching TRBD2. This CDR3 is built from 20 residues. The V and J ends lost 4 bases and 7 bases, in that order; junction bases with no gene match: 17. CDR1 and CDR2 (germline): LGHDT, YNNKEL (reference sequence). The CDR3 here is CASSRNLGTSGGIYANEQFF. In DNA form, the CDR3 reads TGTGCCAGCAGCCGAAATCTCGGGACTAGCGGGGGGATTTACGCAAATGAGCAGTTCTTC.

Remarks on this clonotype: Because the CDR3's place on the DNA is in doubt, the DNA is left out and the CDR3 is given as listed by TCRdb. The chain links TRBV6-1 to TRBJ2-2; the tabulated D call, TRBD1, remains unverified against the DNA. Germline loops: CDR1 MNHNS, CDR2 SASEGT. Termini included, the CDR3 measures 14 amino acids. The CDR3 sequence is CASSEAATGELFFF.

This clonotype has a count of ten or more. One end of the junction fails to match germline, which may point to a read error. The V gene is TRBV7-7, the J gene TRBJ2-1; D perhaps matches TRBD1 (5 bases). The germline V gene encodes CDR1 SSHAT and CDR2 FNYEAQ (reference sequence). The CDR3 is made up of 16 amino acids. In nucleotides, the CDR3 is TGTGCTAGCAGCTTAAGTGTCAGGGTGGGCTACAATGAGCAGTTCTTC. Encoded protein: CASSLSVRVGYNEQFF.

Ten or more counts support this clonotype. The V gene is TRBV13, the J gene TRBJ2-1; D is unresolved. Trimming left V 1 base short and J 0 bases short, with 7 bases between. The CDR3 contains 15 residues. Per the germline V gene, CDR1 is PRHDT and CDR2 is FYEKMQ (reference sequence). Here the CDR3 reads CASSLVAFSYNEQFF. Written as DNA, the CDR3 is TGTGCCAGCAGCTTAGTAGCCTTCTCCTACAATGAGCAGTTCTTC.